The 6 T cell receptor beta chains below were found in one sample sequenced in a study of blood T cell repertoires in COVID-19. Method: immunoSEQ multiplex PCR; TCRdb's copy keeps in-frame clones and lacks some. This table holds 260,000 or so clones, over 75% found once. The sequencing input was peripheral blood. The source is a human donor in a cohort sampled during active COVID-19.

The V call is TRBV23-1, the J call TRBJ2-3; a weak D match, TRBD2 (6 bases). TRBV23-1 is treated as an ORF (open reading frame) with a function not yet certain. The CDR3 covers 19 residues. Trimming took off 2 bases at V and 2 bases at J, with 23 bases between the two ends. DNA of the CDR3: TGCGCCAGCAGTCAAAGGGTGAAAGCGGAGGGATTGTTCACAGATACGCAGTATTTT. Translated, it gives CASSQRVKAEGLFTDTQYF.

The rearrangement joins TRBV3-1 (or the pseudogene TRBV3-2) to TRBJ2-7, with 7 bases aligning to TRBD2. Germline-derived CDR1 and CDR2 are LGHDT and YNNKEL (reference sequence). This CDR3 contains 12 residues. The V gene end was trimmed by 4 bases and the J gene end by 5 bases; junction bases not matched to a gene: 2. The CDR3 is CASSPTSDEQYF. The CDR3 DNA reads as TGTGCCAGCAGCCCAACTAGCGACGAGCAGTACTTC.

J is TRBJ1-2 and V is TRBV6-5, with 9 bases that match TRBD1. V lost 6 bases, J lost 4 bases, and 3 bases stayed unmatched. The germline gives CDR1 MNHEY, CDR2 SVGAGI. This CDR3 region has 13 residues. The CDR3 spells CASRQGAIYGYTF. The CDR3, as DNA: TGTGCCAGCAGACAGGGGGCGATCTATGGCTACACCTTC.

The rearrangement joins TRBV20-1 to TRBJ2-5; 7 positions match TRBD2. CDR3 size: 14 residues. The germline CDR1 and CDR2 sequences are DFQATT and SNEGSKA (reference sequence). Trimming at V came to 5 bases and at J to 4 bases, leaving 10 bases not matched to a gene. In DNA, the CDR3 is TGCAGTGCTGGTGGGGAGGGGAGGTTAGAGACCCAGTACTTC. The encoded protein is CSAGGEGRLETQYF.

This clone was found many times. The J gene is TRBJ1-4, the V gene TRBV19; 7 nucleotides agree with TRBD1. Germline assignment: CDR1 LNHDA and CDR2 SQIVND (reference sequence). The CDR3 has 14 residues. The V and J ends lost 3 bases and 8 bases, in that order; junction bases with no gene match: 6. In DNA, the CDR3 is TGTGCCAGTAGTATGGGACAGCGGTTAGAAAAACTGTTTTTT. Translation: CASSMGQRLEKLFF.

The gene calls are TRBV4-2 and TRBJ2-1; TRBD2 matches at 13 bases. CDR3 length: 16 amino acids. The germline gives CDR1 LGHNA, CDR2 YNFKEQ. Germline trimming cut 1 base from V and 6 bases from J; bases unmatched to any gene: 3. CDR3 in amino acids: CASSQAGLAGANEQFF. As DNA, the CDR3 is TGTGCCAGCAGCCAAGCTGGACTAGCGGGGGCCAATGAGCAGTTCTTC.